This T cell receptor beta chain was recorded in a study of CXCR3-negative and CXCR3-positive naive CD8 T cells (dated by TCRdb to the late 2010s). With regard to the full study: In total, some 150 million TRB reads were obtained, which works out to roughly 1.5 +/- 0.3 million reads per library. The diversity and physicochemical repertoire analyses included more than nine donors pooled from two independent experiments. The TRBV-TRBJ cluster analysis covered naive subsets from a handful of donors and memory cells from 3 donors.

Inclusive of the bounding cysteine and phenylalanine, the CDR3 is 16 residues long. No DNA was logged. CDR1 and CDR2 are drawn from the germline V gene (reference sequence): DFQATT, SNEGSKA. For every CD8+ T cell subset, fewer than 350,000 cells were flow-sorted straight into RLT lysis buffer, and each subset was sorted in triplicate. Naive CD8+ T cells were defined stringently as CD45RO-CCR7+CD27+CD95- to exclude memory contaminants. Peripheral blood mononuclear cells were isolated from buffy coats using standard density gradient centrifugation. A FACSAria III was used to flow-sort naive CD8+ T cells into CXCR3-negative and CXCR3-positive populations. Total RNA was extracted from sorted cells with an RNeasy Mini Kit. The sequencer was a NextSeq 550. The Human TCR Profiling Kit (MiLaboratory) was used to prepare UMI-labeled 5' RACE TRB cDNA libraries. cDNA synthesis used the entire amount of extracted RNA, and PCR amplification then used the entire amount of cDNA produced. The libraries were made side by side, with each library going through the same number of PCR cycles. As for the authors' bioinformatics: About 50,000 +/- 10,000 unique UMI-labeled TRB cDNA molecules per library were extracted with MIGEC and MiXCR, with at least two reads per UMI required. On average, each library contained approximately 40,000 +/- 10,000 functional in-frame TRB CDR3 nucleotide clonotypes without stop codons. After each sample was downsampled to 5000 UMI-labeled TRB molecules, VDJtools was used to calculate diversity metrics such as normalized Shannon-Wiener and Chao1. VDJtools was used to calculate clonotype-size-weighted physicochemical properties of the central five CDR3 residues, namely interaction energy, strength, volume and Kidera factor 4. TCRdb reprocessed the public reads and reports one entry per CDR3 protein sequence, without DNA. The V and J calls, along with clone size, are taken from TCRdb and not from the paper's own processing. This sample's clone table shows about 130,000 distinct CDR3 sequences. Roughly 0.31% of the sample is in the top ten clones.

About this clonotype: Its antigen target is currently unknown.

On the study overall, not on this receptor specifically: Comparably high repertoire diversity was found in both naive subsets, whereas much lower repertoire diversity was found in memory CD8+ T cells. TRB CDR3s from CXCR3-positive naive cells showed higher hydrophobicity (lower Kidera factor 4), lower energy, and higher strength and volume indices than CXCR3-negative naive cells. TRBV-TRBJ usage was similar between naive CXCR3-negative and CXCR3-positive cells from the same donor, while memory cells showed distinct patterns. Freshly isolated PBMCs were used for most assays because CXCR3 expression partially decreased after cryopreservation. Because surface CD5, which is linked to self-reactivity in mice, was comparable between the naive subsets, TCR interaction strength was also inferred from TRB CDR3 physicochemical properties.

The chain links TRBV20-1 with TRBJ2-7; checking the TCRdb D call of TRBD2 is not possible without DNA. Sequencing was performed on naive CXCR3- CD8+ T cells from blood. Read against the paper, the sample's cell subset or site label means: CD45RO-CCR7+CD27+CD95- naive CD8+ T cells lacking CXCR3 (TNR3-). This TCR was recovered from a human donor in good health. Some clones in this sample may be carry-over from other donors' samples. CDR3 sequence: CSARDSFGTLAYEQYF.